These 2 T cell receptor beta chains originate from one sample sequenced in a study of T cell changes during pregnancy in multiple sclerosis. The assay was immunoSEQ multiplex PCR, and TCRdb's table has in-frame clones only and misses some. The sample carries tens of thousands of clones, 91% recorded once. The sample was CD4+ T cells from peripheral blood mononuclear cells, taken in the third trimester of pregnancy. The receptors here all came from a female donor in good health, enrolled as a control in a pregnancy study.

The V gene is TRBV12-2, the J gene TRBJ1-3; the table calls TRBD1, which could not be checked here. TRBV12-2 is given as a pseudogene. The CDR3 totals 16 residues. The CDR3 bases are TGTGCAAGTCGCTTCCACAGGGGGATCTCTGGAAACACCATATATTTT. Translated, it gives CASRFHRGISGNTIYF.

The CDR3 coding sequence is TGTGCCAGCAGCTTAGGAGTCTCTGGAAACACCATATATTTT. Protein product: CASSLGVSGNTIYF. J is TRBJ1-3 and V is TRBV11-1; no reliable D call. The V gene lost 1 base and the J gene lost 0 bases, with 4 bases spanning the gap. Germline V gene lookup returns CDR1 SGHAT and CDR2 FQDESV (reference sequence). The CDR3 sequence is 14 residues long.